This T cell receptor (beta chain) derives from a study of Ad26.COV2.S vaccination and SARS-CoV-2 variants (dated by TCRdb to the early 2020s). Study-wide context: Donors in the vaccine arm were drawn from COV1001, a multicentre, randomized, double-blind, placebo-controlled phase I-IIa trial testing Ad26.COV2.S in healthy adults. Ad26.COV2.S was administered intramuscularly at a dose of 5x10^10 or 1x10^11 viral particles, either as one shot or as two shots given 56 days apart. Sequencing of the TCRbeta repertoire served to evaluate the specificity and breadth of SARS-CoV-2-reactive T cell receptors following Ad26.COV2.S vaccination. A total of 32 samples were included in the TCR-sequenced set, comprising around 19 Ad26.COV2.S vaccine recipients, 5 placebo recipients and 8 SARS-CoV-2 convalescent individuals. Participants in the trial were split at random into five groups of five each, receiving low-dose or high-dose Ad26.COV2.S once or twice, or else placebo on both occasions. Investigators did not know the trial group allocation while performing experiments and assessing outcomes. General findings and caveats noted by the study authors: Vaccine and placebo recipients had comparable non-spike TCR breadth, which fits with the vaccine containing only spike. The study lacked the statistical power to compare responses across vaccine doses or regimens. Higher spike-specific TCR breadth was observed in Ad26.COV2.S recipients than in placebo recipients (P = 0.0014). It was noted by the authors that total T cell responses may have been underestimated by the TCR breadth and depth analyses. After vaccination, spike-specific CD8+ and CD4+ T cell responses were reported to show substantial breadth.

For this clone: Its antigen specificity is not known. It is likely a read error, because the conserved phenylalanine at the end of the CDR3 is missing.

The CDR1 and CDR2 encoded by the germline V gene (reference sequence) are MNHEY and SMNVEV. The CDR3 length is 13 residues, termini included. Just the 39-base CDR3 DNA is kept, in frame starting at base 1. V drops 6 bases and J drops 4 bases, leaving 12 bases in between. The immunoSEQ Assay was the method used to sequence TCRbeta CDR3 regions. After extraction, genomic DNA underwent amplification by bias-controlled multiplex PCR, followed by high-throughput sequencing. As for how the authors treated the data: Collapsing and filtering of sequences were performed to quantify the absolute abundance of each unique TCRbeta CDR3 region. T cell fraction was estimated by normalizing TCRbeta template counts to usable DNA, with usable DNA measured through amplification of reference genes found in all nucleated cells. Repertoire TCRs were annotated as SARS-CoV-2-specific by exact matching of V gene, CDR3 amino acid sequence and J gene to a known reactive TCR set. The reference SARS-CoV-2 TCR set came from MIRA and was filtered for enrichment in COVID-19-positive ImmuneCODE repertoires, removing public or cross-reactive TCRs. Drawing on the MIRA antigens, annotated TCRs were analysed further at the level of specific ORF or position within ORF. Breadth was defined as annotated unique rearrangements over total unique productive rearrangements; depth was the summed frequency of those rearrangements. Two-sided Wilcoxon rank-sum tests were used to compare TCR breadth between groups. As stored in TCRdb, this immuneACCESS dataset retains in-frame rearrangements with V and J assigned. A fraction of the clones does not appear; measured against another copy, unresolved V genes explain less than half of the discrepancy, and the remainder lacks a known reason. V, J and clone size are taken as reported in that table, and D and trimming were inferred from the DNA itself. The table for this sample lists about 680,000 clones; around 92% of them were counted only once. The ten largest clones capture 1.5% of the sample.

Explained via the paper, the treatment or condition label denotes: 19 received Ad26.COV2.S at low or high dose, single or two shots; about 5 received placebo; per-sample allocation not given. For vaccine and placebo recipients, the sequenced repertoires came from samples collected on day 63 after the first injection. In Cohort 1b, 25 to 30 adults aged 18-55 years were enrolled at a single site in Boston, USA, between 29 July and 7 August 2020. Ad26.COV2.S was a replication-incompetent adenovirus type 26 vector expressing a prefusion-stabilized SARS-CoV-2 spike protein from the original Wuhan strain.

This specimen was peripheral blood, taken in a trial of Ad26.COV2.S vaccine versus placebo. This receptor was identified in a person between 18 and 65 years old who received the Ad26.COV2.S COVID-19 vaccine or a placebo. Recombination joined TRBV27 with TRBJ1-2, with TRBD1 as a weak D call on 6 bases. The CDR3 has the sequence CASSTDSSYGYTL. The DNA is TGTGCCAGCAGCACGGACAGCTCCTATGGCTACACCCTC.